These T cell receptor beta chains were read from a single sample in a study of Ad26.COV2.S vaccination and SARS-CoV-2 variants. Measured with immunoSEQ multiplex PCR; TCRdb has only the in-frame clones, and not every one. The data contain hundreds of thousands of clones, 80% to 90% of them singletons. The specimen comprised peripheral blood, sampled in a trial of Ad26.COV2.S vaccine versus placebo. These receptors all stem from a person between 18 and 65 years old who received the Ad26.COV2.S COVID-19 vaccine or a placebo. Both conserved end residues are part of each CDR3. D genes are given only for firm matches. The size entry is marked missing in some rows and otherwise reads once, few, many or a size class.

J: TRBJ2-7
size: once
V: TRBV10-2
D: NA
DNA: TGCGCCAGCAGTGAGGTCTCCCCCTACGAGCAGTACTTC
CDR3: CASSEVSPYEQYF

J: TRBJ2-3
size: NA
V: TRBV14
D: NA
DNA: TGTGCCAGCAGCCGATATAGCGGCGGAGATTACACAGATACGCAGTATTTT
CDR3: CASSRYSGGDYTDTQYF

J: TRBJ2-1
size: NA
V: TRBV2
D: TRBD2
DNA: TGTGCCAGTCGGACTAGCGGGAGTCATAACGCTGAGCAGTTCTTC
CDR3: CASRTSGSHNAEQFF

J: TRBJ2-5
size: NA
V: TRBV5-1
D: TRBD2
DNA: TGCGCCAGCACCTTCGGACTAGCGGGAACGGAGACCCAGTACTTC
CDR3: CASTFGLAGTETQYF

J: TRBJ1-2
size: NA
V: TRBV7-8
D: TRBD1
DNA: TGTGCCAGCAGCTCCGGGACAGACTACTACACCTTC
CDR3: CASSSGTDYYTF

J: TRBJ2-1
size: NA
V: TRBV14
D: TRBD1
DNA: TGTGCCAGCAGGGGTGGACAGGTCAATGAGCAGTTCTTC
CDR3: CASRGGQVNEQFF

J: TRBJ2-7
size: NA
V: TRBV5-1
D: NA
DNA: TGCGCCAGCAGCTTGAGCCCGCCGGGGCAGAACTCCTACGAGCAGTACTTC
CDR3: CASSLSPPGQNSYEQYF

J: TRBJ2-2
size: NA
V: TRBV11-2
D: NA
DNA: TGTGCCAGCAGCTCTCCAGTAGCGGAGCCGGGGCCGAACACCGGGGAGCTGTTTTTT
CDR3: CASSSPVAEPGPNTGELFF

J: TRBJ1-5
size: NA
V: TRBV30
D: TRBD1
DNA: TGTGCCTGTGGACAGGGGGCGTATCAGCCCCAGCATTTT
CDR3: CACGQGAYQPQHF

J: TRBJ1-4
size: NA
V: TRBV5-1
D: NA
DNA: TGCGCCAGCAGCCCCGTGGGGGGTACAGCAACTAATGAAAAACTGTTTTTT
CDR3: CASSPVGGTATNEKLFF

J: TRBJ2-3
size: NA
V: TRBV6-1
D: TRBD2
DNA: TGTGCCAGCAGTGAACTAGCGGGGGGGCCAGATACGCAGTATTTT
CDR3: CASSELAGGPDTQYF

J: TRBJ1-2
size: NA
V: TRBV7-8
D: NA
DNA: TGTGCCAGCAGCTTAGTGGTGGGGTCAGGTTATGGCTACACCTTC
CDR3: CASSLVVGSGYGYTF

J: TRBJ1-1
size: NA
V: TRBV5-1
D: NA
DNA: TGCGCCAGCAGCCAAGAAAACGGGAACACTGAAGCTTTCTTT
CDR3: CASSQENGNTEAFF

J: TRBJ1-1
size: NA
V: TRBV30
D: TRBD1
DNA: TGTGCCTGGAGTGAGGGGGCCAACACTGAAGCTTTCTTT
CDR3: CAWSEGANTEAFF

J: TRBJ1-1
size: NA
V: TRBV30
D: NA
DNA: TGTGCCTGGATCTTTGGGGGCCCTGAAGCTTTCTTT
CDR3: CAWIFGGPEAFF

J: TRBJ2-4
size: NA
V: TRBV4-1
D: NA
DNA: TGCGCCAGCAGCCAAATGGGTTTAGCCAAAAACATTCAGTACTTC
CDR3: CASSQMGLAKNIQYF

J: TRBJ2-3
size: few
V: TRBV19
D: NA
DNA: TGTGCCAGTAGCACAAGGGGCTCAACAGATACGCAGTATTTT
CDR3: CASSTRGSTDTQYF

J: TRBJ2-1
size: NA
V: TRBV5-1
D: NA
DNA: TGCGCCAGCAGCTTGTTGGGGTCGGCTGAGCAGTTCTTC
CDR3: CASSLLGSAEQFF

J: TRBJ2-7
size: NA
V: TRBV2
D: NA
DNA: TGTGCCAGCAGAAGGGGGGCGGGCTACGAGCAGTACTTC
CDR3: CASRRGAGYEQYF

J: TRBJ1-6
size: once
V: TRBV12-3/TRBV12-4
D: NA
DNA: TGTGCCAGCAGTTCTCAGACCCAATCACCCCTCCACTTT
CDR3: CASSSQTQSPLHF

J: TRBJ1-1
size: few
V: TRBV6-5
D: NA
DNA: TGTGCCAGCAGTTACTCCGGGGGGCTTGACACTGAAGCTTTCTTT
CDR3: CASSYSGGLDTEAFF

J: TRBJ2-1
size: NA
V: TRBV5-1
D: TRBD1
DNA: TGCGCCAGTAATCAGGGGGCCCTCAACAATGAGCAGTTCTTC
CDR3: CASNQGALNNEQFF

J: TRBJ1-6
size: NA
V: TRBV2
D: NA
DNA: TGTGCCAGCACTGAACGGGGGCGTAATTCACCCCTCCACTTT
CDR3: CASTERGRNSPLHF

J: TRBJ2-2
size: NA
V: TRBV12-5
D: NA
DNA: TGTGCTAGTGGTTTTGAGGGTCACGTAGGCACCGGGGAGCTGTTTTTT
CDR3: CASGFEGHVGTGELFF

J: TRBJ2-7
size: NA
V: TRBV7-2
D: NA
DNA: TGTGCCAGCAGCACCTCCGGGACGGTATACGAGCAGTACTTC
CDR3: CASSTSGTVYEQYF

J: TRBJ1-5
size: NA
V: TRBV28
D: NA
DNA: TGTGCCAGCAGTTTTGTTAAACTTCAGCCCCAGCATTTT
CDR3: CASSFVKLQPQHF

J: TRBJ2-7
size: NA
V: TRBV2
D: TRBD1
DNA: TGTGCCAGCAGCGGGACAGGGGTCGGAGAGCAGTACTTC
CDR3: CASSGTGVGEQYF

J: TRBJ1-4
size: NA
V: TRBV12-5
D: NA
DNA: TGTGCTAGTGGTTTGTCGGGGGGCAGTGAAAAACTGTTTTTT
CDR3: CASGLSGGSEKLFF

J: TRBJ2-3
size: NA
V: TRBV5-6
D: NA
DNA: TGTGCCAGCAGCGGGCCCGGGTGGAAAGATACGCAGTATTTT
CDR3: CASSGPGWKDTQYF

J: TRBJ2-7
size: NA
V: TRBV6-5
D: TRBD1
DNA: TGTGCCAGCAGTTCCCCGGGACAGACCTACGAGCAGTACTTC
CDR3: CASSSPGQTYEQYF

J: TRBJ1-2
size: NA
V: TRBV5-6
D: TRBD1
DNA: TGTGCCAGCAGCTCCCGGGACAGGGCGAGGAGCTACACCTTC
CDR3: CASSSRDRARSYTF

J: TRBJ2-3
size: NA
V: TRBV6-5
D: TRBD2
DNA: TGTGCCAGCAGTTACGGGGCTAGCGGATACACAGATACGCAGTATTTT
CDR3: CASSYGASGYTDTQYF

J: TRBJ1-1
size: NA
V: TRBV19
D: TRBD1
DNA: TGTGCCAGTAGTGTCACAGGGGTGCTCACTGAAGCTTTCTTT
CDR3: CASSVTGVLTEAFF

J: TRBJ1-1
size: NA
V: TRBV30
D: NA
DNA: TGTGCCTGGAGTGTATCGGAGAACACTGAAGCTTTCTTT
CDR3: CAWSVSENTEAFF

J: TRBJ2-1
size: NA
V: TRBV24-1
D: TRBD2
DNA: TGTGCCACCAGTCCTAGCGGGAGGATCAATGAGCAGTTCTTC
CDR3: CATSPSGRINEQFF

J: TRBJ2-7
size: NA
V: TRBV11-1
D: NA
DNA: TGTGCCAGCAGCCGAACAACCTACTACGAGCAGTACTTC
CDR3: CASSRTTYYEQYF

J: TRBJ1-1
size: NA
V: TRBV7-8
D: NA
DNA: TGTGCCAGCTTAAGGCCGAACACTGAAGCTTTCTTT
CDR3: CASLRPNTEAFF